One and the same sample provided the 30 T cell receptor beta chains below, sequenced in a study of CD8 T cells in ankylosing spondylitis (dated by TCRdb to the late 2010s). The library was built by means of 5' RACE. Instrument on record: Illumina HiSeq 2500. The public sequencing data were trimmed at Q25 with fastp and processed into clonotypes with MiXCR by TCRdb, which kept only in-frame beta chains. One record per CDR3 amino acid sequence lists the most common genes and DNA. A total of around 150,000 distinct CDR3 sequences appear in this sample, roughly 10% of them only once. 25% to 35% of the sample lies in the top ten. Material: blood, either unsorted or a sorted T cell fraction (not recorded which). Receptors originate from a male donor with ankylosing spondylitis or in good health (not recorded which).

This clonotype occurred a few times. The rearrangement links TRBV27 to TRBJ2-2; a possible D gene is TRBD2 (5 bases). The CDR3 contains 17 residues. Germline loops: CDR1 MNHEY, CDR2 SMNVEV (reference sequence). Trimming shortened V by 5 bases and J by 0 bases, and 16 bases separated the two germline ends. The CDR3 sequence: CASSPGAGKPNTGELFF. The CDR3 bases are TGTGCCAGCAGTCCCGGCGCCGGGAAACCGAACACCGGGGAGCTGTTTTTT.

This clonotype has just one count. This may be a read error: a much more frequent sequence differs by one nucleotide. The chain uses TRBV4-1 and TRBJ2-2; 8 nucleotides align to TRBD2. The germline V gene has CDR1 MGHRA and CDR2 YSYEKL. The CDR3 runs 18 residues. With V trimmed by 0 bases and J by 7 bases, 13 bases remained unmatched. CDR3 sequence reads: CASSQDLGLADNGGELFF. For the CDR3, the DNA is TGCGCCAGCAGCCAAGATTTAGGACTAGCAGACAACGGCGGGGAGCTGTTTTTT.

In this sample, this clonotype turned up a few times. The chain recombines TRBV7-2 with TRBJ2-3, with TRBD2 matching over 7 bases. This CDR3 region has 17 residues. CDR1 and CDR2 from the germline V gene are SGHTA and FQGNSA. Trimming removed 0 bases from V and 4 bases from J; junction bases left unmatched: 10. CDR3: CASSLAGIGRAADTQYF. The CDR3 region has the DNA TGTGCCAGCAGCTTAGCGGGTATAGGGAGGGCGGCAGATACGCAGTATTTT.

This chain connects TRBV6-1 to TRBJ2-7, with 8 bases identical to TRBD2. Germline V lookup: CDR1 MNHNS, CDR2 SASEGT. J was trimmed by 2 bases and V by 5 bases; bases with no gene match: 5. The CDR3 spans 14 residues. CDR3 DNA: TGTGCCAGCAGTCGAACTAGCGGCCCCTACGAGCAGTACTTC. It translates to CASSRTSGPYEQYF.

This clonotype was recorded at least ten times. This chain uses TRBV4-2 with TRBJ1-2, with D possibly TRBD1 on 6 matching bases. Looked up from germline, CDR1 is LGHNA and CDR2 is YNFKEQ. The ends were cut back, 0 bases at V and 3 bases at J, with 14 bases in the middle. The CDR3 sequence is 16 residues long. This CDR3 is CASSQDRAGEDYGYTF. The CDR3 bases are TGTGCCAGCAGCCAAGATCGGGCAGGGGAGGACTATGGCTACACCTTC.

This clonotype was detected ten times or more. V usage is TRBV20-1 and J usage is TRBJ2-1; possible D gene TRBD1, 5 bases. This CDR3 has 13 residues. V was cut by 1 base and J by 4 bases, with 8 bases left in between. Germline V gene sequence: CDR1 DFQATT, CDR2 SNEGSKA (reference sequence). The CDR3 DNA reads TGCAGTGCTAGAGTAGACAGATACAATGAGCAGTTCTTC. Encoded protein: CSARVDRYNEQFF.

The chain has TRBV7-9 and TRBJ2-7; either TRBD1 or TRBD2 may fit D (5 bases each). In germline, CDR1 is SEHNR, CDR2 FQNEAQ (reference sequence). This CDR3 region has 14 residues. V was trimmed by 0 bases and J by 4 bases, leaving 10 bases between them. DNA of the CDR3: TGTGCCAGCAGCTTAGCCGGGGCCAGATACGAGCAGTACTTC. Its protein is CASSLAGARYEQYF.

At least ten counts were recorded for this clonotype. The V and J genes are TRBV5-1 and TRBJ2-3, with 7 bases identical to TRBD2. V lost 3 bases to trimming and J lost 2 bases; unmatched junction nucleotides: 9. The germline gives CDR1 SGHRS, CDR2 YFSETQ. The CDR3 totals 16 residues. The CDR3 DNA reads TGCGCCAGCAGCTCCGAGGGACTATCAGACACAGATACGCAGTATTTT. It translates to CASSSEGLSDTDTQYF.

This chain connects TRBV5-1 to TRBJ2-2; D assignment may be TRBD1 or TRBD2 (5 bases each). Germline CDR1 is SGHRS and CDR2 is YFSETQ. Trimming shortened V by 2 bases and J by 5 bases, and 10 bases separated the two germline ends. There are 14 residues in the CDR3. The DNA of the CDR3 is TGCGCCAGCAGCTTCCAGGGACCTACCGGGGAGCTGTTTTTT. Residues: CASSFQGPTGELFF.

This clonotype was recorded at least ten times. The chain couples TRBV3-1 to TRBJ2-7; perhaps TRBD2 as D (7 bases). This CDR3 is 16 amino acids long. Per the germline V gene, CDR1 is LGHDT and CDR2 is YNNKEL (reference sequence). V lost 4 bases and J lost 0, with 16 bases in between. CDR3 bases: TGTGCCAGCAGCCCAAGAGGGAGGGGGGACTCCTACGAGCAGTACTTC. Its translation is CASSPRGRGDSYEQYF.

This clonotype qualifies as medium-sized (0.01 to 0.1%). The V and J genes are TRBV6-5 and TRBJ1-1; D is possibly TRBD1 (6 bases). Germline V gives CDR1 MNHEY, CDR2 SVGAGI. The V end lost 2 bases, the J end lost 7 bases, and 17 bases lay between the germline ends. This CDR3 contains 15 residues. CDR3 in DNA: TGTGCCAGCAGTTACCCTAGCGAAAAGGGGGTTGAAGCTTTCTTT. Translated, it gives CASSYPSEKGVEAFF.

The sample holds many counts of this clonotype. The chain carries TRBV29-1 and TRBJ1-1; D gene ambiguous. Germline lookup yields CDR1 SQVTM and CDR2 ANQGSEA. V gave up 6 bases and J gave up 5 bases, with 25 bases separating them. This CDR3 has 16 amino acids. CDR3 coding DNA: TGCAGCGTCGAGGGAACGGGTGGAATGGGAGGGACTGAAGCTTTCTTT. Translated, it gives CSVEGTGGMGGTEAFF.

This clonotype has just a few counts. The chain recombines TRBV5-6 with TRBJ2-3; D not resolved. Germline loops: CDR1 SGHDT, CDR2 YYEEEE. V was shortened by 3 bases and J by 0 bases, with 11 bases between the two germline ends. This CDR3 contains 15 residues. CDR3 DNA sequence: TGTGCCAGCAGCTACGCTTCCTCTAGCACAGATACGCAGTATTTT. Translation: CASSYASSSTDTQYF.

This clonotype was seen a handful of times. The V gene is TRBV25-1, the J gene TRBJ2-6; D remains unclear. V was shortened by 6 bases and J by 4 bases, with 10 bases between the two germline ends. CDR1 and CDR2 (germline): MGHDK, SYGVNS. CDR3 length equals 14 residues. CDR3 in DNA: TGTGCCAGCAGACCCGCTTCCGGGGCCAACGTCCTGACTTTC. This translates into CASRPASGANVLTF. The full variable domain, in which reference TRBV25-1 and TRBJ2-6 provide the parts outside the CDR3, is EADIYQTPRYLVIGTGKKITLECSQTMGHDKMYWYQQDPGMELHLIHYSYGVNSTEKGDLSSESTVSRIRTEHFPLTLESARPSHTSQYLCASRPASGANVLTFGAGSRLTVL.

CDR3 nucleotides: TGCGCCAGCAGCTTGGCTCCCGCCCGGGGCACCGGGGAGCTGTTTTTT. Its translation: CASSLAPARGTGELFF. This chain joins TRBV5-1 and TRBJ2-2; D is possibly TRBD2 (5 bases). The V end was cut by 0 bases, the J end by 4 bases, with 13 bases between. Looked up from germline, CDR1 is SGHRS and CDR2 is YFSETQ. CDR3 size: 16 residues.

At least ten counts were recorded for this clonotype. The chain is built from TRBV12-3 or TRBV12-4 and TRBJ2-1; 15 bases map to TRBD2. V lost 3 bases and J lost 5; bases outside the gene matches: 14. This CDR3 comprises 20 residues. This CDR3 is CASSFRGIPGLAGGNNEQFF. In DNA form, the CDR3 reads TGTGCCAGCAGTTTCAGAGGGATCCCGGGACTAGCGGGAGGTAACAATGAGCAGTTCTTC.

Points on this clonotype: Just one base apart from a much larger clone, this may be a read error. This chain joins TRBV10-1 and TRBJ1-6; tentative D call: TRBD1 (5 bases). The CDR3 totals 12 residues. The germline gives CDR1 WNHNN, CDR2 SYGVQD (reference sequence). Here the CDR3 reads CTSSEGATPLHF. CDR3 nucleotide sequence: TGCACCAGCAGTGAAGGGGCGACACCCCTCCACTTT.

This clonotype was counted between two and nine times. J is TRBJ2-7 and V is TRBV18; D unresolved. V lost 0 bases to trimming and J lost 0 bases, with 6 bases between them. CDR3 length: 14 amino acids. The V gene's germline CDR1 is KGHSH and CDR2 LQKENI. CDR3: CASSPPVASYEQYF. In nucleotides, the CDR3 is TGTGCCAGCTCACCACCGGTAGCCTCCTACGAGCAGTACTTC.

This clonotype was detected many times. The chain combines TRBV27 with TRBJ1-2; D perhaps matches TRBD1 (5 bases). The V end was cut by 1 base, the J end by 8 bases, with 11 bases between. This CDR3 is built from 13 residues. Per the germline V gene, CDR1 is MNHEY and CDR2 is SMNVEV (reference sequence). The CDR3 DNA reads as TGTGCCAGCAGTTTATGGGGGGGGAGCGGCTACACCTTC. Translation: CASSLWGGSGYTF.

For this clonotype: This may stem from a read error, because a much larger clone lies one nucleotide away. CDR3 DNA: TGTACCAGCAGCCAAGACCTCTCTTCCGCAGGAACCGAGCAGTACTTC. Translation: CTSSQDLSSAGTEQYF. V is TRBV3-1 and J is TRBJ2-7; D is undetermined. CDR3 length: 16 residues. The germline V gene has CDR1 LGHDT and CDR2 YNNKEL (reference sequence).

This clonotype was counted many times. V and J are TRBV10-3 and TRBJ2-1, with D possibly being TRBD2 (5 bases). Germline V gene sequence: CDR1 ENHRY, CDR2 SYGVKD. This CDR3 contains 15 residues. The V end lost 0 bases, the J end lost 6 bases, and 12 bases lay between the germline ends. CDR3 nucleotide sequence: TGTGCCATCAGTGAGTCCCCTAACGGAGGCAATGAGCAGTTCTTC. Amino acids: CAISESPNGGNEQFF.

This clonotype showed up just once. The chain combines TRBV5-2 with TRBJ2-1; the D call of TRBD2 is as the table states it, not checked on the DNA. TRBV5-2 is a documented pseudogene. The length of the CDR3 is 18 residues. The CDR3 DNA is TGTGCTGGCAGCTTGATTGTCTCCACTACTAGCGGGAACAATGAGCAGTTCTTC. Its protein product is CAGSLIVSTTSGNNEQFF.

This chain links TRBV28 with TRBJ1-3; no definite D call. The germline V gene encodes CDR1 MDHEN and CDR2 SYDVKM. This CDR3 has 15 amino acids. The ends were cut back, 5 bases at V and 2 bases at J, with 13 bases in the middle. CDR3 region: CASSKGLRTGNTIYF. Here the CDR3 DNA reads TGTGCCAGCAGTAAGGGATTGCGGACTGGAAACACCATATATTTT.

The table lists this clonotype with many counts. The gene calls are TRBV5-5 and TRBJ2-5, with D maybe TRBD1 (6 bases). V lost 3 bases and J lost 0, with 12 bases in between. This CDR3 is 15 amino acids long. CDR1 and CDR2 (germline): SGHKS, YYEKEE (reference sequence). The CDR3 region has the DNA TGTGCCAGCAGCTATCAAACAGGGAACCAAGAGACCCAGTACTTC. Protein product: CASSYQTGNQETQYF. The variable domain in full, with the rest retrieved from reference TRBV5-5 and TRBJ2-5, is DAGVTQSPTHLIKTRGQQVTLRCSPISGHKSVSWYQQVLGQGPQFIFQYYEKEERGRGNFPDRFSARQFPNYSSELNVNALLLGDSALYLCASSYQTGNQETQYFGPGTRLLVL.

This clonotype was seen ten or more times. The CDR3 DNA follows: TGCGCCAGCAGCTACGGGGGCAGCCGCTACAATGAGCAGTTCTTC. This encodes CASSYGGSRYNEQFF. The rearrangement uses TRBV5-1 and TRBJ2-1; either TRBD1 or TRBD2 may supply D (6 bases each). This CDR3 spans 15 amino acids. CDR1 and CDR2 (germline): SGHRS, YFSETQ. Trimming cost V 3 bases and J 3 bases, with 13 bases left between them.

This clonotype was seen at least ten times. The V and J genes are TRBV9 and TRBJ2-7; D gene unclear. This CDR3 is built from 11 residues. V gave up 0 bases and J gave up 7 bases, with 5 bases separating them. Looked up from germline, CDR1 is SGDLS and CDR2 is YYNGEE. The CDR3 DNA reads as TGTGCCAGCAGCGTAGAACTAGAGCAGTACTTC. This codes for CASSVELEQYF.

This clonotype was seen ten or more times. V and J are TRBV11-3 and TRBJ2-1; D ambiguous. The CDR3 spans 13 residues. V was cut by 1 base and J by 5 bases, with 6 bases left in between. The germline gives CDR1 SGHNT, CDR2 YENEEA. The CDR3: CASSLGRNNEQFF. DNA of the CDR3: TGTGCCAGCAGCTTAGGGCGGAACAATGAGCAGTTCTTC.

A single count supports this clonotype. V usage is TRBV20-1 and J usage is TRBJ2-3, with D uncertain. The CDR3 runs 16 residues. Deletions cut 1 base from V and 3 bases from J, with 17 bases between. Per germline, CDR1 DFQATT and CDR2 SNEGSKA (reference sequence). CDR3 sequence (DNA): TGCAGTGCTAGAGTTTTACCCAGGATGGTAACAGATACGCAGTATTTT. It is translated as CSARVLPRMVTDTQYF.

At least ten counts were recorded for this clonotype. The chain is built from TRBV12-3 or TRBV12-4 and TRBJ2-7; D gene ambiguous. V gave up 0 bases and J gave up 6 bases, with 15 bases separating them. The CDR3 length is 15 residues. The chain's CDR3 is CASSLAIGSLSEQYF. The CDR3 DNA follows: TGTGCCAGCAGTTTAGCGATAGGCAGCCTTTCCGAGCAGTACTTC.

The rearrangement joins TRBV7-9 to TRBJ2-7; no reliable D call. This CDR3 has 14 residues. The V gene's germline CDR1 is SEHNR and CDR2 FQNEAQ (reference sequence). The V gene lost 7 bases and the J gene lost 0 bases, with 13 bases spanning the gap. CDR3 in amino acids: CASIAGSSSYEQYF. CDR3 nucleotides: TGTGCCAGCATTGCTGGGTCTTCCTCCTACGAGCAGTACTTC.